This TCR beta chain is from a study of T cells after yellow fever vaccination. Overall study results and limits: Reappearance after the booster was seen for most primary-vaccination clones, at 95% to 97% CD4 and 70% to 90% CD8.

From the 5' RACE reads, TCRdb called clonotypes with MiXCR, one entry per CDR3 protein. The sample yields a few hundred thousand distinct CDR3 sequences, roughly 6.3% seen once. This CDR3 contains 14 residues. As concerns this clonotype: No antigen is known for it. The junction departs from germline at one end; a sequencing error may be responsible.

This clonotype was sampled from a man in his thirties or forties who received the YFV17D yellow fever vaccine. This chain connects TRBV23-1 to TRBJ2-2; D gene unclear. TRBV23-1 is an ORF for which the function is uncertain. This sample comprised CD4+ T cells sorted from PBMCs, obtained on the day of the yellow fever booster vaccination. CDR3 amino acids: CASSLGRLGGELFF. The CDR3 DNA sequence: TGTGCCAGCAGCCTCGGGCGGCTCGGTGGGGAGCTGTTTTTT.